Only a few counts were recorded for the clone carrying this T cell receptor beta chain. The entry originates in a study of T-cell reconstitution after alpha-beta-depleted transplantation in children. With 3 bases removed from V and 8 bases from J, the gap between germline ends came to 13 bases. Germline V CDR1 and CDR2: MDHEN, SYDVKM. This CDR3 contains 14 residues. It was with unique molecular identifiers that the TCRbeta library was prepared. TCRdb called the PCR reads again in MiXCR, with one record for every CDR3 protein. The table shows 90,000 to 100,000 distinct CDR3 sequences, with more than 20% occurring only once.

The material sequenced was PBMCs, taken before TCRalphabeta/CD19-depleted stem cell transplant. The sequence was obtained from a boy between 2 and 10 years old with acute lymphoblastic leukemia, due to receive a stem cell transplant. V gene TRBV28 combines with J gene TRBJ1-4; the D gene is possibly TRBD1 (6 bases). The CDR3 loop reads CASSFLQGREKLFF. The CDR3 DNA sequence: TGTGCCAGCAGTTTTTTGCAGGGGCGGGAAAAACTGTTTTTT.